These 27 T cell receptor beta chains were all obtained from the same sample, sequenced in a study of OX40 agonist ivuxolimab in advanced cancers. Repertoires were generated with immunoSEQ multiplex PCR, while TCRdb's copy carries only in-frame clones and drops some. The table has under 20,000 clones, 72% seen once; the top ten hold nearly 25%. The sample here was CD4+ or CD8+ T cells sorted from blood, taken in a trial of the OX40 agonist ivuxolimab. All receptors derive from an adult with an advanced solid tumor such as melanoma, head and neck, liver or kidney cancer.

The chain employs TRBV6-1 and TRBJ1-6; no reliable D call. Germline CDR1 and CDR2: MNHNS and SASEGT. The CDR3 spans 13 residues. Trimming removed 6 bases at V and 3 bases at J, with 6 bases between. CDR3 DNA sequence: TGTGCCAGCAGCTACAGCTATAATTCACCCCTCCACTTT. Encoded protein: CASSYSYNSPLHF.

This chain connects TRBV11-1 to TRBJ1-1, with a weak D call TRBD1 (6 bases). V was cut by 4 bases and J by 13 bases, with 25 bases left in between. Per germline, CDR1 SGHAT and CDR2 FQDESV (reference sequence). The CDR3 loop spans 15 amino acids. The CDR3 region is CASSYAWTDTSPGFF. CDR3 nucleotides: TGTGCCAGCAGCTACGCCTGGACAGACACTTCGCCAGGTTTCTTT.

This clone was seen only once. The chain combines TRBV7-9 with TRBJ2-2; D ambiguous. V was clipped by 4 bases and J by 3 bases, with 3 bases between them. The CDR3 extends over 12 amino acids. Germline V gives CDR1 SEHNR, CDR2 FQNEAQ (reference sequence). CDR3 coding DNA: TGTGCCAGCAGCTCATACACCGGGGAGCTGTTTTTT. The encoded protein is CASSSYTGELFF.

The V call is TRBV9, the J call TRBJ2-3, with 10 bases fitting TRBD2. Trimming removed 4 bases from V and 3 bases from J; junction bases left unmatched: 2. CDR1 is SGDLS and CDR2 is YYNGEE in the germline V gene. The CDR3 consists of 14 residues. Here the CDR3 reads CASSWTSGTDTQYF. As DNA, the CDR3 is TGTGCCAGCAGCTGGACTAGCGGTACAGATACGCAGTATTTT.

Comments on this clone: This may be a read error, as it is one base from a much larger clone. Other nucleotide sequences from this sample produce the same CDR3. The chain links TRBV11-2 to TRBJ2-2, with D uncertain. This CDR3 comprises 14 residues. The germline CDR1 and CDR2 sequences are SGHAT and FQNNGV. This CDR3 is CASSLVYIAGELFF. As DNA, the CDR3 is TGTGCTAGCAGCTTAGTATATATTGCCGGGGAGCTGTTTTTT.

V is TRBV13 and J is TRBJ2-4; tentatively, D is TRBD1 (5 bases). The CDR3 length is 15 residues. V was trimmed by 5 bases and J by 0 bases, leaving 11 bases between them. CDR1 and CDR2 from the germline V gene are PRHDT and FYEKMQ (reference sequence). The CDR3 region has the DNA TGTGCCAGCAGCCTCACAGGTTTAGCCAAAAACATTCAGTACTTC. It specifies CASSLTGLAKNIQYF.

The rearrangement links TRBV5-8 to TRBJ1-1; no clear D. The CDR3 is made up of 13 amino acids. Germline V CDR1 and CDR2: SGHTS, YDEGEE. V was cut by 2 bases and J by 1 base, with 6 bases left in between. CDR3 coding DNA: TGTGCCAGCAGCTTATCCCGGAACACTGAAGCTTTCTTT. Protein sequence: CASSLSRNTEAFF.

The chain has TRBV28 and TRBJ2-3; D remains ambiguous. Trimming left V 6 bases short and J 2 bases short, with 6 bases between. From germline, CDR1 is MDHEN and CDR2 SYDVKM. The CDR3 is 12 residues long. In DNA form, the CDR3 reads TGTGCCAGCAGGGAAGACACAGATACGCAGTATTTT. It codes for CASREDTDTQYF.

This clone has only a few counts. The CDR3 bases are TGTGCCAGCAGCGCTGCAGGGGTATATGACGAGCAGTACTTC. Amino acid sequence: CASSAAGVYDEQYF. The rearrangement links TRBV4-2 to TRBJ2-7; perhaps TRBD1 as D (6 bases). Trimming took 5 bases from V and 5 from J, leaving 16 bases between them. The CDR3 is made up of 14 amino acids. The V gene's germline CDR1 is LGHNA and CDR2 YNFKEQ.

A few counts support this clone. The rearrangement links TRBV7-3 to TRBJ1-1; D is ambiguous. CDR1 and CDR2 (germline): SGHTA, FQGTGA. V lost 4 bases and J lost 1, with 10 bases in between. CDR3 length: 14 residues. CDR3 in DNA: TGTGCCAGCAGCTCAGGAGGGCCGAACACTGAAGCTTTCTTT. It encodes CASSSGGPNTEAFF. Full variable domain (rest looked up from reference TRBV7-3 and TRBJ1-1): GAGVSQTPSNKVTEKGKYVELRCDPISGHTALYWYRQSLGQGPEFLIYFQGTGAADDSGLPNDRFFAVRPEGSVSTLKIQRTERGDSAVYLCASSSGGPNTEAFFGQGTRLTVV.

V gene TRBV7-9 combines with J gene TRBJ1-1; no clear D. The CDR3 sequence is 14 residues long. Germline CDR1 SEHNR, CDR2 FQNEAQ (reference sequence). Deletions cut 1 base from V and 4 bases from J, with 10 bases between. Here the CDR3 reads CASSLVLWGTEAFF. The CDR3 DNA is TGTGCCAGCAGCTTAGTATTGTGGGGCACTGAAGCTTTCTTT.

The chain has TRBV5-1 and TRBJ2-7; 9 nucleotides agree with TRBD1. The CDR3 sequence is 14 residues long. V lost 0 bases, J lost 4 bases, and 2 bases stayed unmatched. Germline values: CDR1 SGHRS, CDR2 YFSETQ. CDR3 protein: CASSLDRGRYEQYF. CDR3 nucleotides: TGCGCCAGCAGCTTGGACAGGGGGCGGTACGAGCAGTACTTC.

J is TRBJ2-2 and V is TRBV6-5; 9 bases align to TRBD2. Trimming took 0 bases from V and 5 from J; bases not matched to a gene: 1. Germline CDR1 MNHEY, CDR2 SVGAGI. The CDR3 extends over 15 amino acids. The CDR3 DNA follows: TGTGCCAGCAGTTACTCAGCGGGGGGAACCGGGGAGCTGTTTTTT. As protein: CASSYSAGGTGELFF.

The chain combines TRBV9 with TRBJ2-7, with D maybe TRBD2 (5 bases). CDR1 is SGDLS and CDR2 is YYNGEE in the germline V gene. Trimming took off 0 bases at V and 3 bases at J, with 13 bases between the two ends. The CDR3 spans 15 residues. CDR3 loop: CASSVGVVGNYEQYF. For the CDR3, the DNA is TGTGCCAGCAGCGTAGGGGTCGTCGGGAACTACGAGCAGTACTTC.

The chain employs TRBV28 and TRBJ1-5, with TRBD1 matching 7 bases. V lost 8 bases, J lost 4 bases, and 11 bases stayed unmatched. CDR3 length: 15 amino acids. CDR1 is MDHEN, CDR2 SYDVKM, per germline. The CDR3 is CASVGGQPINQPQHF. The CDR3 bases are TGTGCCAGCGTTGGGGGACAGCCAATTAATCAGCCCCAGCATTTT.

This clone was observed a handful of times. V is TRBV27 and J is TRBJ1-1; D might be TRBD1 (5 bases). The germline gives CDR1 MNHEY, CDR2 SMNVEV (reference sequence). Trimming cost V 6 bases and J 6 bases, with 14 bases left between them. The CDR3 sequence is 13 residues long. CDR3 in DNA: TGTGCCAGCAGCTTTACCCAAGGGGCTGAAGCTTTCTTT. This encodes CASSFTQGAEAFF.

The chain has TRBV27 and TRBJ2-7; D may correspond to TRBD1 or TRBD2 (5 bases each). The CDR3 is made up of 15 amino acids. Trimming took off 2 bases at V and 3 bases at J, with 14 bases between the two ends. From germline, CDR1 is MNHEY and CDR2 SMNVEV (reference sequence). The CDR3 DNA reads as TGTGCCAGCAGTTTAGTCGGGACGGGTTACTACGAGCAGTACTTC. Its translation: CASSLVGTGYYEQYF.

This clone was counted a few times. The chain couples TRBV28 to TRBJ1-1; D is ambiguous. Trimming stripped 2 bases from V and 1 base from J, with 5 bases between. The CDR3 consists of 13 residues. Per the germline V gene, CDR1 is MDHEN and CDR2 is SYDVKM. The CDR3 nucleotides are TGTGCCAGCAGTTTAAGGTGGAACACTGAAGCTTTCTTT. Protein product: CASSLRWNTEAFF.

The chain is built from TRBV11-2 and TRBJ1-2; weak D call: TRBD1 (6 bases). V lost 0 bases, J lost 6 bases, and 11 bases lay in between. The CDR3 spans 14 residues. The germline V gene has CDR1 SGHAT and CDR2 FQNNGV. This CDR3 is CASSLESGGDGYTF. CDR3 bases: TGTGCCAGCAGCTTAGAATCGGGGGGCGATGGCTACACCTTC.

V usage is TRBV6-1 and J usage is TRBJ2-1, with TRBD2 identical over 7 bases. This CDR3 region has 15 residues. Germline V lookup: CDR1 MNHNS, CDR2 SASEGT. V gave up 3 bases and J gave up 2 bases; unmatched junction bases: 4. In DNA, the CDR3 is TGTGCCAGCAGTGATCTAGCGGAGGCCTACAATGAGCAGTTCTTC. Protein: CASSDLAEAYNEQFF.

The genes are TRBV28 and TRBJ2-1; 8 positions agree with TRBD2. Germline CDR1 and CDR2: MDHEN and SYDVKM. The CDR3 totals 16 residues. V lost 6 bases and J lost 5; bases outside the gene matches: 12. Written as DNA, the CDR3 is TGTGCCAGCAGACCGACCTGGCGGGGGGACGACAATGAGCAGTTCTTC. The encoded protein is CASRPTWRGDDNEQFF.

This clone was found a few times. An end of the junction does not agree with germline; a read error may underlie this. This chain connects TRBV7-7 to TRBJ1-4; no firm D call. This CDR3 contains 12 residues. From germline, CDR1 is SSHAT and CDR2 FNYEAQ (reference sequence). CDR3 nucleotide sequence: TGTGCTAGCAGCGACACGTTGGGTCAACTGTTTTTT. Protein sequence: CASSDTLGQLFF.

V usage is TRBV23-1 and J usage is TRBJ2-3; 9 bases line up with TRBD2. TRBV23-1 qualifies as an ORF whose function is uncertain. V dropped 2 bases and J dropped 1; count of bases not matched to a gene: 7. The length of the CDR3 is 17 residues. CDR3 region: CASSQVQRGECTDTQYF. CDR3 sequence (DNA): TGCGCCAGCAGTCAAGTCCAGCGGGGGGAATGCACAGATACGCAGTATTTT.

V is TRBV14 and J is TRBJ2-1; D unclear. This CDR3 spans 14 amino acids. Trimming shortened V by 0 bases and J by 2 bases, and 5 bases separated the two germline ends. Germline loops: CDR1 SGHDN, CDR2 FVKESK. The CDR3 coding sequence is TGTGCCAGCAGCCAAGAAATAACCTACAATGAGCAGTTCTTC. It translates to CASSQEITYNEQFF.

The genes are TRBV5-1 and TRBJ2-7; 10 bases align to TRBD1. The germline V gene encodes CDR1 SGHRS and CDR2 YFSETQ. V lost 4 bases and J lost 7; bases outside the gene matches: 11. The CDR3 sequence is 15 residues long. The CDR3 loop reads CASSTPTGGSREQYF. CDR3 nucleotides: TGCGCCAGCAGCACGCCGACAGGGGGCTCCAGGGAGCAGTACTTC.

The chain joins TRBV28 to TRBJ2-2, with unresolved D. Germline V CDR1 and CDR2: MDHEN, SYDVKM. The CDR3 covers 10 residues. V was pared by 5 bases and J by 11 bases, with 6 bases between. The CDR3 loop is CASSHGELFF. CDR3 nucleotides: TGTGCCAGCAGTCACGGAGAGCTGTTTTTT. Complete variable domain (other parts from reference TRBV28 and TRBJ2-2): DVKVTQSSRYLVKRTGEKVFLECVQDMDHENMFWYRQDPGLGLRLIYFSYDVKMKEKGDIPEGYSVSREKKERFSLILESASTNQTSMYLCASSHGELFFGEGSRLTVL.

The chain uses TRBV13 and TRBJ2-7; D is ambiguous. Germline-derived CDR1 and CDR2 are PRHDT and FYEKMQ (reference sequence). The V end was cut by 2 bases, the J end by 1 base, with 6 bases between. The CDR3 contains 13 residues. In nucleotides, the CDR3 is TGTGCCAGCAGCTTAAGGCAGTCCTACGAGCAGTACTTC. Translated: CASSLRQSYEQYF.